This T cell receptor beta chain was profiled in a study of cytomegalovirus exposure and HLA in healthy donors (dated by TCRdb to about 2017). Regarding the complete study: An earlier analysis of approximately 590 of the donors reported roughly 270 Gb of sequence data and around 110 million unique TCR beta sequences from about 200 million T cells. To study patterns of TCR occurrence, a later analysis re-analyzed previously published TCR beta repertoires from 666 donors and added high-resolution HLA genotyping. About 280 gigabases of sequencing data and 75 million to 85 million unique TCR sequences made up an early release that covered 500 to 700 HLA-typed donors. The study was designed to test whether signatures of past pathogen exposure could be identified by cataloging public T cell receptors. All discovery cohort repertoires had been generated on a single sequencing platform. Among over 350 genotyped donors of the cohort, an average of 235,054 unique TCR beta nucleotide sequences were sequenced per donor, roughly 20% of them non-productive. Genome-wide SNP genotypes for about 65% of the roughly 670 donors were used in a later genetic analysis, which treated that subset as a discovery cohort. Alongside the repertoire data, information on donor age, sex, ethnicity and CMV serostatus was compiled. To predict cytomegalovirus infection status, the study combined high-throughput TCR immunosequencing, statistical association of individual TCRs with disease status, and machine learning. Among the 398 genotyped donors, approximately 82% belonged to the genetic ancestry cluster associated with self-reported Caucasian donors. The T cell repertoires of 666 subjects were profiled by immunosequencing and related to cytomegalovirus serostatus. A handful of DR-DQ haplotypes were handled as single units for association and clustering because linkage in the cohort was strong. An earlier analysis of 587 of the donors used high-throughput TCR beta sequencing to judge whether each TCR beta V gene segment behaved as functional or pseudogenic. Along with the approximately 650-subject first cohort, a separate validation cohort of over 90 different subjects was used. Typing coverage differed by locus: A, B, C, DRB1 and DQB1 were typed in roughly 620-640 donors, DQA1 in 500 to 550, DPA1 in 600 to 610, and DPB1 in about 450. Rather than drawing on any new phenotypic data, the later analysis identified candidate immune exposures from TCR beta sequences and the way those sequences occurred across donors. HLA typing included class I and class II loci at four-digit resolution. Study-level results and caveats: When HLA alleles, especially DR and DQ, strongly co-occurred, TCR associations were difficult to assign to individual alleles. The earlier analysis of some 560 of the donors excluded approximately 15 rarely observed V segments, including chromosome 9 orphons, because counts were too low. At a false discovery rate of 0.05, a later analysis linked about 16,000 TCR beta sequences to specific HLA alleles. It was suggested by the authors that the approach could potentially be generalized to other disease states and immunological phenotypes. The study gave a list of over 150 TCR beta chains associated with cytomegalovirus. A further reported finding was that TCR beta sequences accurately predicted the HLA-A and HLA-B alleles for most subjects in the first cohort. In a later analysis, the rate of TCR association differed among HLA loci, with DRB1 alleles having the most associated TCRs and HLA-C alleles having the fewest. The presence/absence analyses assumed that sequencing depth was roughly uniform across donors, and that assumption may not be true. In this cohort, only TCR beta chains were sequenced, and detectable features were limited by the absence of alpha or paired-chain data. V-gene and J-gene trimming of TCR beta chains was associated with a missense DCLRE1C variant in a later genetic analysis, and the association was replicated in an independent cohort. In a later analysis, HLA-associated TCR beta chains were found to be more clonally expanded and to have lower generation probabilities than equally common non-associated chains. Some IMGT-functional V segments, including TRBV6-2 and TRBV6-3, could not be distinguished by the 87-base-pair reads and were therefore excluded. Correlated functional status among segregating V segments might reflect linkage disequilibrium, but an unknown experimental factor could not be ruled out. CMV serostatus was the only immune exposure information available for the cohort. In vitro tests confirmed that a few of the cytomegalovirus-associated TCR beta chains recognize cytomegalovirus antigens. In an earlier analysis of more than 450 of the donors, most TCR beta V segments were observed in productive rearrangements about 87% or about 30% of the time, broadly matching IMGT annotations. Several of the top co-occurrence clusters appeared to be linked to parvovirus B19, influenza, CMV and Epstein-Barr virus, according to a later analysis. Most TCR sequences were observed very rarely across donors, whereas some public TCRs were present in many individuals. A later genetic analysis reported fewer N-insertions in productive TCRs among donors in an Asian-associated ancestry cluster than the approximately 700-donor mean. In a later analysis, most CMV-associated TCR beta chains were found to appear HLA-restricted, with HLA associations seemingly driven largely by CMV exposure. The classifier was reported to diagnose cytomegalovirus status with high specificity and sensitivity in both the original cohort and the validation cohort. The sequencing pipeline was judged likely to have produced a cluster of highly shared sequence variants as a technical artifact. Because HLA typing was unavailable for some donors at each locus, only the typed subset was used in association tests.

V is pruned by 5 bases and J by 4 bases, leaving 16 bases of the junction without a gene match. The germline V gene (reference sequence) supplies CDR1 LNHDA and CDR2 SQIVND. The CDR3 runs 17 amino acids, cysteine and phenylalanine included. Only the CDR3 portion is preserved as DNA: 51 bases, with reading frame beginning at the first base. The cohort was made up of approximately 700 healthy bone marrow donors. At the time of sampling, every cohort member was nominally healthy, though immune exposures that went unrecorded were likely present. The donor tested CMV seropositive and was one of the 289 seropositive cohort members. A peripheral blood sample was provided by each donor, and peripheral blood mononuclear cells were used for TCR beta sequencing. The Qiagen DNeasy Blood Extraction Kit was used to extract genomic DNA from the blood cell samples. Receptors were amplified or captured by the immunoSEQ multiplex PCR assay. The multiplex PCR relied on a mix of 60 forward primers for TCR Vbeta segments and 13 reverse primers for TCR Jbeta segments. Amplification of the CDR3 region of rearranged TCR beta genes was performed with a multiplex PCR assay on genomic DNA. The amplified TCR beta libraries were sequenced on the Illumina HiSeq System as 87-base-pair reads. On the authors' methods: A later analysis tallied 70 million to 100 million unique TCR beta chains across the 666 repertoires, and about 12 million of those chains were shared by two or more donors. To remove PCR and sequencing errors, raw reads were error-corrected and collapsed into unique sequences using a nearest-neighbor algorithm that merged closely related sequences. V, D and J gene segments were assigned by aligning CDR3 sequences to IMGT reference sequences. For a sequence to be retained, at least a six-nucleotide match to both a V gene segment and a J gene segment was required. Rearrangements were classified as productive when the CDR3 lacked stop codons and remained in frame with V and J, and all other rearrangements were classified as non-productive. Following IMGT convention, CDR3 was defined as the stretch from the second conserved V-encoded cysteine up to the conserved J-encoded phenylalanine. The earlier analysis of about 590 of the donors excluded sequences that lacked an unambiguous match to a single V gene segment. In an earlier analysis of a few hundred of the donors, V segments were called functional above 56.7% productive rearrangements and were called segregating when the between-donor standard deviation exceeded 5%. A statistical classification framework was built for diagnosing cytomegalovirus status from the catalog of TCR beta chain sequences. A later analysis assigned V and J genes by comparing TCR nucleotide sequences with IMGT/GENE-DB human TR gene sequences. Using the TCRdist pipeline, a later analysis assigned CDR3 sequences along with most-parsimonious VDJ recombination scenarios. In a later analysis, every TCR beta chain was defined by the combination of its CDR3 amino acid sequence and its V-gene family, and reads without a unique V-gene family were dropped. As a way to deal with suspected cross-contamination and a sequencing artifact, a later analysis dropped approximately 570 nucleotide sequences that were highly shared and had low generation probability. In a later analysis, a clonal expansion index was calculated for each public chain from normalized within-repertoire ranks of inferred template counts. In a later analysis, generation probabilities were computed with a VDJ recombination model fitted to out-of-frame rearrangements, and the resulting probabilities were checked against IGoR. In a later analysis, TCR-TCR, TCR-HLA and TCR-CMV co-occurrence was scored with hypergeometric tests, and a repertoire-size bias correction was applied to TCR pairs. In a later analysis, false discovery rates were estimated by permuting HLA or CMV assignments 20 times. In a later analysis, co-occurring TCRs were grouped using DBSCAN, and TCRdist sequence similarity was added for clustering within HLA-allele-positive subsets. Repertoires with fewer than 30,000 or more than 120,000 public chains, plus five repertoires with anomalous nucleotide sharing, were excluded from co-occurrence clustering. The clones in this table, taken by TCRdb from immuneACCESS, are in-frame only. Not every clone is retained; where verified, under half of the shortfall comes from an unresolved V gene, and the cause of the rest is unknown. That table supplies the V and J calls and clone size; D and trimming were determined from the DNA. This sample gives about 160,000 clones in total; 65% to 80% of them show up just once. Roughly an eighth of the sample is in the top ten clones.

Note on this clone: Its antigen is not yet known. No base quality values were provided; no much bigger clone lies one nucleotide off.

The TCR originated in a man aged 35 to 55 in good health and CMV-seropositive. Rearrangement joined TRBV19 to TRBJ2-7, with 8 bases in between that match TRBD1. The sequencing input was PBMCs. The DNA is TGTGCCAGTAGTGTTCTCTCAGCAGGGACAGGTTTTTACGAGCAGTACTTC. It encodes CASSVLSAGTGFYEQYF.